These 5 T cell receptor beta chains share one sample of origin, sequenced in a study of CD8+CD57+ T cells in acquired aplastic anemia. Genomic DNA was employed as the template in profiling TCR beta VDJ and CDR3. TCRdb reprocessed the reads via MiXCR and lists one record per CDR3 protein. The sample shows about 190,000 distinct CDR3 sequences, 54% of them seen only once. What was sequenced was sorted CD4+, CD8+, or CD8+CD57+ T cells (not recorded which) from PBMCs. These receptors were taken from a human donor in good health, serving as a control.

The gene calls are TRBV7-6 and TRBJ1-5, with D maybe TRBD1 (5 bases). CDR3 length equals 16 residues. Germline V gives CDR1 SGHVS, CDR2 FNYEAQ. V was cut by 1 base and J by 1 base, with 11 bases left in between. CDR3 in amino acids: CASSLGQLGSNQPQHF. Written as DNA, the CDR3 is TGTGCCAGCAGCTTAGGACAGTTAGGAAGCAATCAGCCCCAGCATTTT. The variable domain in full, with the rest retrieved from reference TRBV7-6 and TRBJ1-5, is GAGVSQSPRYKVTKRGQDVALRCDPISGHVSLYWYRQALGQGPEFLTYFNYEAQQDKSGLPNDRFSAERPEGSISTLTIQRTEQRDSAMYRCASSLGQLGSNQPQHFGDGTRLSIL.

The chain has TRBV19 and TRBJ1-5; 7 bases map to TRBD1. The CDR3 runs 15 residues. CDR1 and CDR2 (germline): LNHDA, SQIVND (reference sequence). The V and J ends lost 8 bases and 3 bases, in that order; junction bases with no gene match: 10. For the CDR3, the DNA is TGTGCCAGTCGCAGACAGGGACTTTCCAATCAGCCCCAGCATTTT. Protein product: CASRRQGLSNQPQHF.

This clonotype was recorded at least ten times. The chain carries TRBV7-2 and TRBJ2-7, with D perhaps being TRBD1 or TRBD2 (7 bases each). CDR3 size: 15 residues. Between the trimmed V and J ends, which lost 8 bases and 5 bases, there was a span of 22 bases. Germline V gene lookup returns CDR1 SGHTA and CDR2 FQGNSA. CDR3 DNA: TGTGCCAGCCCTAGCAGGGGGGGGGTTCACCACGAGCAGTACTTC. Translation: CASPSRGGVHHEQYF.

Remarks on this clonotype: Relative to the germline gene, one junction end is altered; a read error may explain this. This rearrangement joins TRBV9 to TRBJ1-2; 7 bases are a match to TRBD1. Per germline, CDR1 SGDLS and CDR2 YYNGEE. The CDR3 totals 17 residues. The CDR3 sequence is CASSLAGHRGLDYGYTF. The CDR3 bases are TGCGCCAGCAGCTTGGCCGGACACAGGGGCTTGGACTATGGCTACACCTTC. The full variable domain, in which reference TRBV9 and TRBJ1-2 provide the parts outside the CDR3, is DSGVTQTPKHLITATGQRVTLRCSPRSGDLSVYWYQQSLDQGLQFLIQYYNGEERAKGNILERFSAQQFPDLHSELNLSSLELGDSALYFCASSLAGHRGLDYGYTFGSGTRLTVV.

V usage is TRBV4-3 and J usage is TRBJ1-1; D possibly corresponds to TRBD1 (6 bases). CDR3 length equals 15 residues. Trimming removed 0 bases from V and 2 bases from J, with 10 bases in between. Germline assignment: CDR1 LGHNA and CDR2 YSLEER. The DNA of the CDR3 is TGCGCCAGCAGCCAAGAAGGGGGGGCTAACACTGAAGCTTTCTTT. It yields the protein CASSQEGGANTEAFF.